A single sample is the source of the 14 T cell receptor beta chains below, sequenced in a study of beta chain features in type 1 diabetes. Reverse transcription of all isolated RNA meant that expressed TCRB transcripts were sequenced. Assay: immunoSEQ multiplex PCR; the TCRdb copy retains only in-frame clones and omits some. The sample consists of about 150,000 clones, 11% of them appearing once. Sequencing used central memory CD4+ T cells from blood. Source of these receptors: a man aged 18 to 35 in good health.

V and J are TRBV18 and TRBJ1-2; D possibly corresponds to TRBD1 (5 bases). The CDR3 is 15 amino acids. CDR1 KGHSH and CDR2 LQKENI come from the germline V gene. V lost 1 base to trimming and J lost 4 bases, with 13 bases between them. CDR3 sequence: CASSPQSGMSYGYTF. In DNA, the CDR3 is TGTGCCAGCTCACCACAGTCAGGGATGAGCTATGGCTACACCTTC.

This clone has only a few counts. The CDR3 nucleotides are TGTGCCAGCAGCAGGCTGACTAGCGGTTACAATGAGCAGTTCTTC. Protein: CASSRLTSGYNEQFF. The gene calls are TRBV7-2 and TRBJ2-1; the match to TRBD2 covers 9 bases. Germline trimming cut 5 bases from V and 4 bases from J; bases unmatched to any gene: 6. CDR1 is SGHTA, CDR2 FQGNSA, per germline. This CDR3 is 15 amino acids long.

This chain joins TRBV30 and TRBJ1-5; D is uncertain. The CDR3 is made up of 16 amino acids. The V and J ends lost 1 base and 0 bases respectively, with 13 bases between them. Germline V gene sequence: CDR1 GTSNPN, CDR2 SVGIG (reference sequence). The CDR3 is CAWSASAYYSNQPQHF. The CDR3 DNA follows: TGTGCCTGGAGTGCTTCAGCTTACTATAGCAATCAGCCCCAGCATTTT.

Remarks on this clone: The sample holds other DNA sequences that translate to the same CDR3. The chain has TRBV5-1 and TRBJ1-3; no clear D. Looked up from germline, CDR1 is SGHRS and CDR2 is YFSETQ. V was pared by 0 bases and J by 0 bases, with 7 bases between. The CDR3 spans 15 residues. The CDR3 DNA reads as TGCGCCAGCAGCTTGGCGGGAAGCTCTGGAAACACCATATATTTT. Translating gives CASSLAGSSGNTIYF.

This clone was seen repeatedly, ten times or more. As DNA, the CDR3 is TGTGCCAGCAGGCGAAAATACGAGCAGTACTTC. It encodes CASRRKYEQYF. The V and J genes are TRBV28 and TRBJ2-7; D remains ambiguous. Germline V gene data show CDR1 as MDHEN and CDR2 as SYDVKM. Trimming removed 6 bases at V and 4 bases at J, with 7 bases between. The CDR3 loop spans 11 amino acids.

The table lists this clone with a few counts. This chain links TRBV11-2 with TRBJ1-2; TRBD1 matches at 7 bases. V lost 5 bases to trimming and J lost 4 bases; unmatched junction nucleotides: 7. Germline loops: CDR1 SGHAT, CDR2 FQNNGV. This CDR3 region has 14 residues. The DNA for the CDR3 is TGTGCCAGCAGCCTCACAGGGGAGAGCTATGGCTACACCTTC. This sequence encodes CASSLTGESYGYTF.

This clone was seen only a few times. Other DNA sequences in the sample encode the same CDR3. The V and J genes are TRBV9 and TRBJ2-5; D gene uncertain. V dropped 0 bases and J dropped 5 bases, with 8 bases sitting between them. From germline, CDR1 is SGDLS and CDR2 YYNGEE. The CDR3 loop spans 13 amino acids. The CDR3 DNA follows: TGTGCCAGCAGCGTAGAAGGACCCGAGACCCAGTACTTC. Encoded protein: CASSVEGPETQYF.

The sample holds a few counts of this clone. This chain uses TRBV7-9 with TRBJ2-5; 7 bases line up with TRBD2. In germline, CDR1 is SEHNR, CDR2 FQNEAQ (reference sequence). Losses at the gene ends were 2 bases for V and 5 bases for J; bases not matched to a gene: 11. The CDR3 covers 16 residues. In nucleotides, the CDR3 is TGTGCCAGCAGCTTACAGCGACTAGCCCTTGGGGAGACCCAGTACTTC. This encodes CASSLQRLALGETQYF. The variable domain in full, completed from reference TRBV7-9 and TRBJ2-5, reads DTGVSQNPRHKITKRGQNVTFRCDPISEHNRLYWYRQTLGQGPEFLTYFQNEAQLEKSRLLSDRFSAERPKGSFSTLEIQRTEQGDSAMYLCASSLQRLALGETQYFGPGTRLLVL.

This chain uses TRBV4-3 with TRBJ2-7; 10 bases are a match to TRBD2. This CDR3 is 15 amino acids long. The ends lost 0 bases at V and 9 bases at J; junction bases unmatched: 8. CDR1 is LGHNA, CDR2 YSLEER, per germline. The CDR3: CASSQDLGGLAAQYF. The CDR3 bases are TGCGCCAGCAGCCAAGATCTAGGAGGACTAGCGGCGCAGTACTTC.

The sample holds a few counts of this clone. The chain links TRBV28 to TRBJ2-3; D is undetermined. The germline V gene encodes CDR1 MDHEN and CDR2 SYDVKM. The CDR3 contains 17 residues. V was shortened by 6 bases and J by 2 bases, with 21 bases between the two germline ends. The CDR3: CASRPPVMAISTDTQYF. CDR3 coding DNA: TGTGCCAGCAGGCCCCCGGTAATGGCTATTTCCACAGATACGCAGTATTTT.

This clone was observed a single time. This chain connects TRBV13 to TRBJ2-3; 14 nucleotides align to TRBD2. The V gene's germline CDR1 is PRHDT and CDR2 FYEKMQ (reference sequence). The CDR3 has 16 amino acids. Unmatched junction bases numbered 4, after V lost 8 bases and J lost 0 bases. Written as DNA, the CDR3 is TGTGCCAGCGGGACTAGCGGGAGAAGGAGCACAGATACGCAGTATTTT. The encoded protein is CASGTSGRRSTDTQYF.

The chain recombines TRBV7-3 with TRBJ2-2, with D hard to call. The CDR3 is made up of 14 amino acids. Germline loops: CDR1 SGHTA, CDR2 FQGTGA. Trimming took off 5 bases at V and 6 bases at J, with 13 bases between the two ends. CDR3: CASSPHAVAGELFF. As DNA, the CDR3 is TGTGCCAGCAGCCCCCATGCCGTCGCCGGGGAGCTGTTTTTT.

Details on this clone: Other nucleotide sequences from this sample produce the same CDR3. The chain joins TRBV28 to TRBJ1-1; D possibly corresponds to TRBD1 (6 bases). This CDR3 comprises 15 residues. V was trimmed by 6 bases and J by 3 bases, leaving 17 bases between them. Germline V lookup: CDR1 MDHEN, CDR2 SYDVKM. The DNA of the CDR3 is TGTGCCAGCAGCCCGAGGGGAAGGGGGGACACTGAAGCTTTCTTT. It is translated as CASSPRGRGDTEAFF.

The chain employs TRBV23-1 and TRBJ1-2; no firm D call. TRBV23-1 belongs to the ORF category, with a function that is uncertain. Trimming left V 4 bases short and J 5 bases short, with 14 bases between. This CDR3 is built from 14 residues. The CDR3 is CASSPGKDHYGYTF. The CDR3 nucleotides read TGCGCCAGCAGTCCCGGTAAGGACCATTATGGCTACACCTTC.